Listed below are T cell receptor beta chains from one sample, sequenced in a study of blood T cell repertoires in COVID-19. The repertoire was sequenced with immunoSEQ multiplex PCR; TCRdb's copy has only in-frame clones and lacks some. The data show under 130,000 clones, around 81% seen once. Sequencing was carried out using peripheral blood. The receptor set was obtained from a woman aged 70 to 79 with acute or convalescent COVID-19. The CDR3 runs from the conserved cysteine through the conserved F or W. Each record gives: D gene, V gene, J gene, clone size, CDR3 DNA, CDR3 protein. The D gene is left open where the match is weak. The size entry is marked missing in some rows and otherwise reads once, few, many or a size class.

D gene: TRBD1; V gene: TRBV10-3; J gene: TRBJ1-1; clone size: few; CDR3 DNA: TGTGCCATCAAAGGCAGGGGGGAGGATGAAGCTTTCTTT; CDR3 protein: CAIKGRGEDEAFF
D gene: NA; V gene: TRBV4-3; J gene: TRBJ2-7; clone size: NA; CDR3 DNA: TGCGCCAGCAGCCAAGCCGCCGGGACACCCTACGAGCAGTACTTC; CDR3 protein: CASSQAAGTPYEQYF
D gene: NA; V gene: TRBV15; J gene: TRBJ1-1; clone size: NA; CDR3 DNA: TGTGCCACCAGCAGACTAGGACTGTCCAGTTCTGAAGCTTTCTTT; CDR3 protein: CATSRLGLSSSEAFF
D gene: TRBD2; V gene: TRBV5-1; J gene: TRBJ2-1; clone size: NA; CDR3 DNA: TGCGCCAGCAGCTTGGTTATAGCGGGAGGTGGTGAGCAGTTCTTC; CDR3 protein: CASSLVIAGGGEQFF
D gene: TRBD1; V gene: TRBV6-5; J gene: TRBJ2-5; clone size: NA; CDR3 DNA: TGTGCCAGCAGTTACTTGTCGGCAGGGGGCATGGAGACCCAGTACTTC; CDR3 protein: CASSYLSAGGMETQYF
D gene: TRBD1; V gene: TRBV24-1; J gene: TRBJ2-7; clone size: NA; CDR3 DNA: TGTGCCACCAGTGATGCCGGGACAGATTACGAGCAGTACTTC; CDR3 protein: CATSDAGTDYEQYF
D gene: TRBD1; V gene: TRBV27; J gene: TRBJ1-2; clone size: NA; CDR3 DNA: TGTGCCAGCAGTTTAGGGACAGGGTATGGCTACACCTTC; CDR3 protein: CASSLGTGYGYTF
D gene: NA; V gene: TRBV2; J gene: TRBJ2-4; clone size: NA; CDR3 DNA: TGTGCCAGCAGTGAAGGGCCTCGCAGGGACATTCAGTACTTC; CDR3 protein: CASSEGPRRDIQYF
D gene: NA; V gene: TRBV19; J gene: TRBJ2-3; clone size: NA; CDR3 DNA: TGTGCCACCCGGGGTGTGGCAGCCAGCACAGATACGCAGTATTTT; CDR3 protein: CATRGVAASTDTQYF
D gene: TRBD1; V gene: TRBV19; J gene: TRBJ1-2; clone size: NA; CDR3 DNA: TGTGCCAGTAAACCGGGACAGGGGAATGGCTACACCTTC; CDR3 protein: CASKPGQGNGYTF
D gene: TRBD2; V gene: TRBV19; J gene: TRBJ2-7; clone size: NA; CDR3 DNA: TGTGCCAGTAGTAATCGCGGGACTAGCGGTTCCTACGAGCAGTACTTC; CDR3 protein: CASSNRGTSGSYEQYF
D gene: TRBD1; V gene: TRBV6-1; J gene: TRBJ2-2; clone size: NA; CDR3 DNA: TGTGCCAGCAGTGGACAGGGGGCTGTTATGGGACCAATAATGGCCGGGGAGCTGTTTTTT; CDR3 protein: CASSGQGAVMGPIMAGELFF
D gene: TRBD1; V gene: TRBV6-5; J gene: TRBJ1-2; clone size: once; CDR3 DNA: TGTGCCAGCAACCCGACAGGGGGCTATGGCTACACCTTC; CDR3 protein: CASNPTGGYGYTF
D gene: TRBD1; V gene: TRBV5-6; J gene: TRBJ2-1; clone size: once; CDR3 DNA: TGTGCCAGCAGTGACTACAGGGGACGGTACAATGAGCAGTTCTTC; CDR3 protein: CASSDYRGRYNEQFF
D gene: NA; V gene: TRBV27; J gene: TRBJ2-7; clone size: NA; CDR3 DNA: TGTGCCAGCAGTGGCGGCAGGGGGGTCTCCTACGAGCAGTACTTC; CDR3 protein: CASSGGRGVSYEQYF
D gene: NA; V gene: TRBV4-2; J gene: TRBJ1-2; clone size: NA; CDR3 DNA: TGTGCCAGCAGCCAAGATACAGGGAGCTATGGCTACACCTTC; CDR3 protein: CASSQDTGSYGYTF
D gene: NA; V gene: TRBV6-5; J gene: TRBJ2-5; clone size: NA; CDR3 DNA: TGTGCCACTACGGACACTCGGACCCAAGAGACCCAGTACTTC; CDR3 protein: CATTDTRTQETQYF